Reported below is one T cell receptor beta chain. What it binds is not known. V shed 0 bases, J shed 3 bases, and the junction held 4 bases outside the gene matches. CDR3 length: 15 residues. CDR1 SGHNT and CDR2 YENEEA come from the germline V gene. These data come from a study of T cell responses to AZD1222 COVID-19 vaccine. Findings and limits, study-wide: Among vaccine-associated CD4 TCRs, coverage spanned spike, with dominance at 160-218 and 743-854. A reported finding is that nearly half of spike-specific TCRs target unmutated variant regions.

The method was immunoSEQ multiplex PCR; TCRdb's version includes in-frame clones alone and lacks a portion of them. The repertoire holds tens of thousands of clones, with 80% to 95% as singletons. Second doses that came at about 4 or about 12 weeks were put together. V gene TRBV11-3 combines with J gene TRBJ1-1; 7 bases map to TRBD1. This sequence was found in an adult who received the AZD1222 COVID-19 vaccine. The sequencing here drew on peripheral blood, taken 28 days after the second AZD1222 dose. CDR3 sequence (DNA): TGTGCCAGCAGCTTAGATACAGGGGCTTACACTGAAGCTTTCTTT. Protein: CASSLDTGAYTEAFF.